This entry describes one T cell receptor (beta chain). The data were obtained in a study of glioma-infiltrating T cells after dendritic cell vaccination. Study at large: Autologous tumor lysate-pulsed dendritic cell vaccination was given between about 2003 and 2012.

TCRdb's table, derived via immunoSEQ multiplex PCR, lists solely in-frame clones and lacks some. The table includes 110,000 or so clones, 90% detected once. The time point was: after dendritic cell vaccination, including at tumor progression/relapse. The length of the CDR3 is 16 residues. V lost 1 base and J 2 bases, leaving 12 bases between the germline ends. Germline-derived CDR1 and CDR2 are LNHDA and SQIVND (reference sequence). The input for sequencing was blood, taken after dendritic cell vaccination. The source of this sequence is a human donor with glioblastoma. This chain joins TRBV19 and TRBJ2-1; D possibly corresponds to TRBD2 (6 bases). The CDR3 bases are TGTGCCAGTAGTATAGCTTCCGGGACTGCCTACAATGAGCAGTTCTTC. This encodes CASSIASGTAYNEQFF.